The 22 T cell receptor beta chains given below trace back to one sample, sequenced in a study of blood T cell repertoires in COVID-19. Method: immunoSEQ multiplex PCR; TCRdb's copy keeps in-frame clones and lacks some. This table holds about 34,000 clones, over 70% found once. Input material: peripheral blood. These receptor sequences come from an older man with COVID-19, enrolled during active disease.

The rearrangement uses TRBV5-1 and TRBJ1-4, with D perhaps matching TRBD1 (6 bases). Trimming removed 0 bases from V and 4 bases from J, with 10 bases in between. Germline V lookup: CDR1 SGHRS, CDR2 YFSETQ. The CDR3 has 15 residues. CDR3 protein: CASSLAGQSNEKLFF. CDR3 sequence (DNA): TGCGCCAGCAGCTTGGCCGGACAGAGTAATGAAAAACTGTTTTTT.

This chain uses TRBV6-5 with TRBJ1-2; the match to TRBD1 covers 8 bases. V was clipped by 8 bases and J by 2 bases; unmatched bases: 4. The CDR3 is 13 amino acids. CDR1 and CDR2 from the germline V gene are MNHEY and SVGAGI. The CDR3 sequence is CASRTGRNYGYTF. CDR3 sequence (DNA): TGTGCCAGCCGGACAGGGAGAAACTATGGCTACACCTTC.

This sequence joins TRBV24-1 and TRBJ1-2; no clear D. This CDR3 is built from 14 residues. Trimming left V 0 bases short and J 2 bases short, with 6 bases between. From germline, CDR1 is KGHDR and CDR2 SFDVKD. The DNA for the CDR3 is TGTGCCACCAGTGATTTGGGCAGAAACTATGGCTACACCTTC. Translated: CATSDLGRNYGYTF.

The chain couples TRBV3-1 (or the pseudogene TRBV3-2) to TRBJ1-3; 7 bases map to TRBD1. Germline trimming cut 6 bases from V and 0 bases from J; bases unmatched to any gene: 11. The CDR3 extends over 17 amino acids. Germline loops: CDR1 LGHDT, CDR2 YNNKEL (reference sequence). CDR3 sequence (DNA): TGTGCCAGCAGAGAGACAGGGATATCTTACTCTGGAAACACCATATATTTT. It translates to CASRETGISYSGNTIYF.

The chain employs TRBV5-4 and TRBJ2-2; 8 positions match TRBD1. The CDR3 is 15 amino acids. Germline V gives CDR1 SGHNT, CDR2 YYREEE (reference sequence). Germline trimming cut 4 bases from V and 6 bases from J; bases unmatched to any gene: 8. CDR3 amino acids: CASSMGQVVPGELFF. As DNA, the CDR3 is TGTGCCAGCAGCATGGGACAGGTGGTGCCCGGGGAGCTGTTTTTT. Complete variable domain (other parts from reference TRBV5-4 and TRBJ2-2): ETGVTQSPTHLIKTRGQQVTLRCSSQSGHNTVSWYQQALGQGPQFIFQYYREEENGRGNFPPRFSGLQFPNYSSELNVNALELDDSALYLCASSMGQVVPGELFFGEGSRLTVL.

The CDR3 loop reads CASSRTGTYEQYF. The DNA for the CDR3 is TGCGCCAGCAGCCGGACAGGGACCTACGAGCAGTACTTC. This rearrangement joins TRBV4-1 to TRBJ2-7; 8 bases fit TRBD1. The CDR3 covers 13 residues. Germline CDR1 reads MGHRA; CDR2 reads YSYEKL. The junction had 1 base not matched to a gene; V was cut back by 4 bases and J by 2 bases.

The chain couples TRBV29-1 to TRBJ2-1; 9 nucleotides line up with TRBD2. The CDR3 consists of 19 residues. Germline assignment: CDR1 SQVTM and CDR2 ANQGSEA. The trim removed 2 bases at V and 3 bases at J, leaving 17 bases unmatched. Here the CDR3 reads CSVESSGTAGGTLYNEQFF. The DNA for the CDR3 is TGCAGCGTTGAATCTTCGGGTACAGCGGGAGGCACCCTCTACAATGAGCAGTTCTTC.

The chain carries TRBV9 and TRBJ1-1; TRBD1 is a possible D gene (5 bases). Germline V CDR1 and CDR2: SGDLS, YYNGEE. The CDR3 is 13 amino acids. Between the trimmed V and J ends, which lost 3 bases and 0 bases, there was a span of 6 bases. CDR3 coding DNA: TGTGCCAGCAGCGCAGGGTTGAACACTGAAGCTTTCTTT. The encoded protein is CASSAGLNTEAFF.

The chain joins TRBV6-5 to TRBJ1-1, with 9 bases identical to TRBD1. CDR1 MNHEY and CDR2 SVGAGI come from the germline V gene. The CDR3 runs to 15 residues. V shed 8 bases and J 6 bases; nucleotides not matched to a gene: 13. The CDR3 bases are TGTGCCAGCGGAGGCTGGACAGGGGAATTGTCTGAAGCTTTCTTT. Its translation is CASGGWTGELSEAFF.

This chain joins TRBV2 and TRBJ1-5, with 8 bases aligning to TRBD1. The CDR3 is 13 amino acids. CDR1 SNHLY and CDR2 FYNNEI come from the germline V gene. V shed 10 bases and J 4 bases; nucleotides not matched to a gene: 6. Written as DNA, the CDR3 is TGTGCCACCCAGGGACAGGAAAATCAGCCCCAGCATTTT. Its translation is CATQGQENQPQHF.

This clone has just one count. The rearrangement uses TRBV9 and TRBJ2-5; D not certain. The CDR3 runs to 17 residues. Trimming stripped 3 bases from V and 5 bases from J, with 23 bases between. Looked up from germline, CDR1 is SGDLS and CDR2 is YYNGEE. The CDR3 loop reads CASSGPIYTDIEETQYF. CDR3 in DNA: TGTGCCAGCAGCGGGCCAATATACACAGATATCGAGGAGACCCAGTACTTC.

The rearrangement joins TRBV4-3 to TRBJ1-1; 10 nucleotides agree with TRBD1. The CDR3 loop spans 17 amino acids. V was pared by 0 bases and J by 5 bases, with 9 bases of the junction left unmatched. Per germline, CDR1 LGHNA and CDR2 YSLEER. The chain's CDR3 is CASSQDGVGQGRTEAFF. The CDR3 coding sequence is TGCGCCAGCAGCCAAGACGGAGTGGGACAGGGGAGGACTGAAGCTTTCTTT.

This clone came up a few times. The rearrangement joins TRBV27 to TRBJ2-3; D gene ambiguous. Germline V gives CDR1 MNHEY, CDR2 SMNVEV (reference sequence). The CDR3 totals 16 residues. V lost 6 bases, J lost 4 bases, and 20 bases lay in between. The DNA of the CDR3 is TGTGCCAGCAGACCCGGAGAACTGGGTGCGGCAGATACGCAGTATTTT. This codes for CASRPGELGAADTQYF.

A single count supports this clone. V usage is TRBV6-5 and J usage is TRBJ2-2; the D is unclear. Germline-derived CDR1 and CDR2 are MNHEY and SVGAGI. This CDR3 spans 13 amino acids. V lost 7 bases to trimming and J lost 5 bases, with 11 bases between them. The CDR3 nucleotides are TGTGCCAGCACCGAGAGCTTTACCGGGGAGCTGTTTTTT. This gives the protein CASTESFTGELFF.

The CDR3 reads CASSYGTNGYTF. CDR3 nucleotide sequence: TGTGCCAGCAGTTACGGCACCAATGGCTACACCTTC. This chain uses TRBV6-5 with TRBJ1-2; D gene unclear. Germline values: CDR1 MNHEY, CDR2 SVGAGI. Trimming took 2 bases from V and 6 from J, leaving 7 bases between them. This CDR3 is 12 amino acids long.

This clone was detected only once. The chain links TRBV28 to TRBJ1-6; D possibly corresponds to TRBD1 (5 bases). This CDR3 spans 14 amino acids. Germline-derived CDR1 and CDR2 are MDHEN and SYDVKM. Trimming shortened V by 8 bases and J by 15 bases, and 23 bases separated the two germline ends. CDR3 sequence (DNA): TGTGCCAGCTCAAGGGGTATAGGCCGGGACTACCTCCACTTT. Encoded protein: CASSRGIGRDYLHF. The full variable domain, with the rest looked up from reference TRBV28 and TRBJ1-6, is DVKVTQSSRYLVKRTGEKVFLECVQDMDHENMFWYRQDPGLGLRLIYFSYDVKMKEKGDIPEGYSVSREKKERFSLILESASTNQTSMYLCASSRGIGRDYLHFGNGTRLTVT.

The V call is TRBV7-4, the J call TRBJ2-5, with D tentatively TRBD2 (6 bases). This CDR3 is 15 amino acids long. V lost 5 bases, J lost 1 base, and 14 bases lay in between. Germline loops: CDR1 SGHVT, CDR2 SQSDAQ. In DNA form, the CDR3 reads TGTGCCAGCAGCACCAGACGGGGGATCCAAGAGACCCAGTACTTC. Its translation is CASSTRRGIQETQYF.

J is TRBJ1-1 and V is TRBV7-9, with D maybe TRBD1 (5 bases). The CDR3 spans 16 residues. Germline V gives CDR1 SEHNR, CDR2 FQNEAQ (reference sequence). V gave up 5 bases and J gave up 5 bases, with 21 bases separating them. The CDR3: CASSLSGVQGGTEAFF. CDR3 in DNA: TGTGCCAGCAGCCTAAGCGGGGTTCAGGGCGGGACTGAAGCTTTCTTT.

This clone was recorded once. V gene TRBV9 combines with J gene TRBJ1-2; 9 bases map to TRBD1. V lost 3 bases to trimming and J lost 8 bases; unmatched junction nucleotides: 2. CDR3 size: 12 residues. CDR1 is SGDLS, CDR2 YYNGEE, per germline. CDR3 coding DNA: TGTGCCAGCAGCGGGGACAGGGAAGGCTACACCTTC. Protein sequence: CASSGDREGYTF.

This chain joins TRBV10-3 and TRBJ2-5, with D maybe TRBD2 (6 bases). CDR1 is ENHRY, CDR2 SYGVKD, per germline. V lost 0 bases and J 0 bases, leaving 11 bases between the germline ends. There are 16 residues in the CDR3. The CDR3 DNA follows: TGTGCCATCAGTGAGTCGACGGCGGGGTACCAAGAGACCCAGTACTTC. Translating gives CAISESTAGYQETQYF.

Details on this clone: One junction end does not reproduce the germline sequence, and a read error may be involved. The chain carries TRBV7-7 and TRBJ2-7; 10 bases agree with TRBD2. Looked up from germline, CDR1 is SSHAT and CDR2 is FNYEAQ (reference sequence). The CDR3 sequence is 15 residues long. The CDR3 DNA follows: TGTGCTAGCAGCGCAACTAGCGGGATCGCCGGAGAGCAGTACTTC. Translated, it gives CASSATSGIAGEQYF.

Details on this clone: One end of the junction varies from germline; a read error may be responsible. V gene TRBV4-3 combines with J gene TRBJ1-4; the D is unclear. The germline V gene encodes CDR1 LGHNA and CDR2 YSLEER. CDR3 length equals 15 residues. CDR3 loop: CASSQDLITDEKLFF. CDR3 in DNA: TGCGCCAGCAGCCAAGATTTGATAACTGATGAAAAACTGTTTTTT.